The present T cell receptor beta chain was sequenced within a study of T cell responses to AZD1222 COVID-19 vaccine (dated by TCRdb to the early 2020s). Turning to the overall study: AZD1222 recipients given second doses at about 4 weeks or at about 12 weeks were pooled, since spike-specific TCR depth and breadth were not found to differ between the two schedules. Trial participants were enrolled into age subgroups of 18-55, 56-69 and 70-plus years, which contained approximately 150, 28 and 58 TCR-sequenced participants, respectively. TCR sequencing was performed for more than 230 trial participants, of whom approximately 200 were given two doses of AZD1222 and some 26 were given two doses of MenACWY control vaccine. Here is what the overall study found, with its caveats: Because no samples from the day 14 peak response were available, repertoires could be characterized only after the peak T cell response. After two AZD1222 doses, both the breadth and the depth of spike-specific TCRs were significantly higher than at day 0 and than in MenACWY recipients. Most participants were white British and females outnumbered males, and the authors suggested that clonal diversity may have been underestimated. Reportedly, close to half of the unique spike-specific TCRs recognized epitopes lying outside the regions that are mutated in the B.1.351 and B.1.1.7 variants. The 56-69-year group was small, and its depth increase did not reach significance, likely because of low power. Conclusions about previously exposed vaccinees are limited, since just six AZD1222 recipients were seropositive for SARS-CoV-2 at baseline. Vaccine-associated CD4 TCRs spanned the whole spike protein, with dominant responses in regions 160-218 and 743-854.

This clone was found once. There is no known antigen for this receptor. Per-base qualities were not stored, and no clone one base away is much larger. The CDR3 regions of human TCRbeta chains were analyzed by immunosequencing. In the original analysis: Repertoire TCRs were checked for matches against a reference library of SARS-CoV-2-specific TCRs that had been generated using the MIRA antigen-specificity platform. Breadth meant the fraction of unique TCRs that were SARS-CoV-2-associated, whereas depth meant the fraction of total T cells that were SARS-CoV-2-associated. Using the MIRA data, each spike-specific TCR was assigned both to the spike region to which the TCR was reactive and to a CD4 or CD8 class. Log10-transformed breadth and depth values were compared by one-way ANOVA with Sidak's multiple comparisons tests. This immuneACCESS table, as held by TCRdb, lists in-frame sequences with V and J called but not all clones. Of the missing ones, under half trace to an unresolved V gene in checked studies; the others have no known cause. The D gene and trimming were derived from the DNA, and the V and J assignments and clone size from that table. Here the sample has just over 60,000 clones; about 74% occur a single time. 11% to 15% of the sample is held by the ten biggest clonotypes.

Per the publication, the time point label means: baseline before first vaccination. Vaccinee samples were obtained from the UK trials COV001 and COV002, which included a single-blind randomized controlled phase 2/3 trial of AZD1222 (ChAdOx1 nCoV-19) in healthy adults. Trial participant PBMC samples were collected at day 0 and day 28 after the second dose for TCRbeta chain sequencing. The CDR3 contains 15 residues, cysteine and phenylalanine counted. Here the CDR3 DNA is all that survives: 45 bases in frame from base 1. The CDR1 and CDR2 encoded by the germline V gene are SNHLY and FYNNEI. Between the V and J ends, shortened by 0 bases and 10 bases respectively, the junction contains 16 bases.

The material sequenced was peripheral blood, taken on day 0 of AZD1222 vaccination. Recombination linked TRBV2 to TRBJ2-1, and possibly TRBD2, on 6 matching bases. The TCR comes from an adult in good health. The CDR3 amino acid sequence is: CASSEASGGAGEQFF. The sequenced DNA: TGTGCCAGCAGTGAAGCGAGTGGAGGGGCCGGGGAGCAGTTCTTC. The variable domain in full, with residues beyond the CDR3 obtained from the reference TRBV2 and TRBJ2-1 genes, is EPEVTQTPSHQVTQMGQEVILRCVPISNHLYFYWYRQILGQKVEFLVSFYNNEISEKSEIFDDQFSVERPDGSNFTLKIRSTKLEDSAMYFCASSEASGGAGEQFFGPGTRLTVL.